This TCR beta chain was sequenced in a study of siplizumab effects on memory and regulatory T cells. A remark on this clone: Its antigen is currently unknown.

Study findings and constraints: It seemed that naive T cells were more diverse than memory cells and were major contributors to the alloresponse. It was not possible to assign a naive or memory phenotype to roughly 75-95% of proliferating CD4+ or CD8+ clones. Siplizumab conditions gave an average of around 65% Treg-derived mappable alloreactive CD4+ clones, versus about 30% for controls.

Repertoires were generated with immunoSEQ multiplex PCR, while TCRdb's copy carries only in-frame clones and drops some. The profile shows 90,000 to 120,000 clones, 75% to 95% of them singletons. Germline loops: CDR1 MNHNY, CDR2 SVGAGI (reference sequence). Trimming removed 6 bases from V and 4 bases from J; junction bases left unmatched: 5. CDR3 size: 14 residues. The sequence was collected from a human donor in good health. Some clones in this sample may be carry-over from other donors' samples. The sample consisted of CD4+ T cells sorted from blood. The chain uses TRBV6-6 and TRBJ2-7, with TRBD1 matching over 11 bases. CDR3 nucleotides: TGTGCCAGCAGGGGGACAGGGGGTCGATACGAGCAGTACTTC. This encodes CASRGTGGRYEQYF.